This T cell receptor beta chain was identified in a study of cytomegalovirus exposure and HLA in healthy donors. Though probably carrying unrecorded immune exposures, donors were nominally healthy at sampling. For this clone: The antigen is not known.

Germline V gene lookup returns CDR1 ENHRY and CDR2 SYGVKD. V was cut by 9 bases and J by 5 bases, with 16 bases left in between. The CDR3 has 13 amino acids. It was with 60 Vbeta and 13 Jbeta primers that the PCR ran. Original data processing: In a later analysis, 10 million to 11 million of about 80 million unique beta chains occurred in at least two donors. Using immunoSEQ multiplex PCR, the repertoire was profiled, and TCRdb retains in-frame clones only, with some absent. V, J and clone size are those of that table, while D and trimming were read from the DNA. The sample has 100,000 to 150,000 clones; the top ten hold about 2.7%. Findings and limits, study-wide: Cytomegalovirus association was assigned to about 180 TCR beta chains. Earlier analysis looked at TCR beta V segments, and most were productive about 90% or about 30% of the time.

This TCR was sampled from a man aged 25-45 years in good health and CMV-seronegative. The V call is TRBV10-3, the J call TRBJ2-5, with D possibly TRBD1 on 6 matching bases. The sequenced material came from PBMCs. The CDR3 region is CAMKGQSGETQYF. Here the CDR3 DNA reads TGTGCCATGAAAGGACAGTCGGGGGAGACCCAGTACTTC.